What follows describes a single T cell receptor beta chain. Its target is not known. Authors' analysis steps: After removing out-of-frame reads, 2,204,828 distinct TCRbeta sequences remained. Data came from immunoSEQ multiplex PCR; TCRdb stores just in-frame clones and leaves some out. V and J calls and clone size are as listed in that table; D and trimming were resolved from the DNA. Of 48,000 or so clones listed, over 75% are singletons. The CDR3 totals 11 residues. The sort gate was single viable CD3+CD4+CD8-CD45RO+ cells for memory CD4+ T cells. Serostatus was set by detecting CMV pp150, pp28, p38, p52 IgG. The data derive from a study of memory CD4+ T cells and cytomegalovirus serostatus. The overall study: Healthy Belgian adult donors included about nine CMV-positive and around 25 CMV-negative people.

Findings and limits, study-wide: About 40% of the 164 known CMV-associated TCRbeta sequences appeared in CD4+ memory.

The chain employs TRBV21-1 and TRBJ2-1. TRBV21-1 is a recognized pseudogene. This TCR derives from an adult in good health and CMV-seronegative. The material sequenced was memory CD4+ T cells from blood. For the CDR3, the DNA is TGTGCCATCAGGACCTACAATGAGCAGTTCTTC. Translation: CAIRTYNEQFF.